This T cell receptor beta chain was retrieved from a study of blood T cells in healthy people across ages. The wider study: About one barcoded beta molecule was captured per two T cells (by template switching).

The CDR3 contains 12 residues. Germline V gene data show CDR1 as GTSNPN and CDR2 as SVGIG (reference sequence). Next came a second PCR, run for about 6 to 12 cycles, which used a sample-barcoded 5' primer along with a J-beta primer mix. TCRdb processed the 5' RACE reads anew with MiXCR; each CDR3 protein has one entry. The sample holds about 1.5 million distinct CDR3 sequences, 35% to 45% seen once. Sequenced input: blood. This TCR derives from a woman aged 18-29 years in good health. The chain uses TRBV30 and TRBJ2-4, with D maybe TRBD1 (5 bases). The last part of the DNA fits TRBJ2-5 better; the J call may be wrong. The CDR3 sequence: CAWRGLRGTQYF. In DNA form, the CDR3 reads TGTGCCTGGAGGGGGCTACGTGGGACCCAGTACTTC.